The following is a T cell receptor beta chain sequence with its context. What it binds is not known. The CDR3 runs to 14 residues. V trimming: 6 bases; J trimming: 2 bases; junction bases outside the gene matches: 5. Per the germline V gene, CDR1 is MDHEN and CDR2 is SYDVKM. This specimen belongs to a study of response to subunit inactivated influenza vaccine. Study outcomes and limitations: New T cells are recruited in small numbers by each seasonal influenza vaccination, according to the authors' suggestion.

TCRdb processed the RT-PCR reads anew with MiXCR; each CDR3 protein has one entry. The data contain under 950,000 distinct CDR3 sequences, about 20% of them seen just once; the ten biggest clones take up 10%. The V call is TRBV28, the J call TRBJ2-5; 8 bases map to TRBD1. This TCR was recovered from a man between 45 and 60 years old who received an inactivated influenza vaccine. Sequencing was performed on PBMCs from blood, taken roughly 5 days after vaccination. Here the CDR3 reads CASRENRGQETQYF. The CDR3 DNA reads TGTGCCAGCAGGGAAAACAGGGGGCAAGAGACCCAGTACTTC. The full variable domain, with the rest looked up from reference TRBV28 and TRBJ2-5, is DVKVTQSSRYLVKRTGEKVFLECVQDMDHENMFWYRQDPGLGLRLIYFSYDVKMKEKGDIPEGYSVSREKKERFSLILESASTNQTSMYLCASRENRGQETQYFGPGTRLLVL.